The 25 T cell receptor beta chains below come from one sample, sequenced in a study of blood T cell repertoires in COVID-19 (dated by TCRdb to 2020 to 2022). Library generation was performed with the immunoSEQ multiplex PCR assay. The table comes from immuneACCESS by way of TCRdb, which keeps in-frame sequences with V and J called. Part of the clones is missing from these tables; in studies checked, under half for an unresolved V gene and the rest for unknown reasons. This sample lists some 180,000 clones; 85% to 90% were detected once. Around 20% of the sample belongs to the ten largest clones. Sequencing was performed on peripheral blood. These receptors originate from a man between 65 and 79 years old with active or convalescent COVID-19.

This rearrangement joins TRBV9 to TRBJ1-3; D is ambiguous. This CDR3 comprises 18 residues. CDR1 and CDR2 from the germline V gene are SGDLS and YYNGEE. V gave up 0 bases and J gave up 0 bases, with 16 bases separating them. The CDR3: CASSVAGAQPSSGNTIYF. The DNA for the CDR3 is TGTGCCAGCAGCGTAGCTGGAGCCCAGCCAAGCTCTGGAAACACCATATATTTT.

V gene TRBV7-2 combines with J gene TRBJ1-6, with 9 bases lining up with TRBD1. Trimming removed 8 bases from V and 10 bases from J; junction bases left unmatched: 6. CDR1 SGHTA and CDR2 FQGNSA come from the germline V gene. This CDR3 has 13 residues. The CDR3 loop is CASRDRVVSPLHF. Here the CDR3 DNA reads TGTGCCAGCCGGGACAGGGTGGTATCACCCCTCCACTTT.

The genes are TRBV5-4 and TRBJ2-1; D gene unclear. The germline CDR1 and CDR2 sequences are SGHNT and YYREEE (reference sequence). V lost 4 bases and J 0 bases, leaving 14 bases between the germline ends. The length of the CDR3 is 16 residues. The DNA for the CDR3 is TGTGCCAGCAGCCCCCTTCGAGTTAGCTCCTACAATGAGCAGTTCTTC. This encodes CASSPLRVSSYNEQFF.

This chain links TRBV5-1 with TRBJ2-1; 11 bases align to TRBD2. This CDR3 comprises 16 residues. With V trimmed by 4 bases and J by 5 bases, 8 bases remained unmatched. Germline values: CDR1 SGHRS, CDR2 YFSETQ. CDR3 residues: CASSPMTSGNDNEQFF. The CDR3 bases are TGCGCCAGCAGCCCTATGACTAGCGGGAATGACAATGAGCAGTTCTTC.

The V call is TRBV7-9, the J call TRBJ2-7; 7 bases are a match to TRBD1. This CDR3 contains 18 residues. After removal of 1 base from V and 2 bases from J, the junction contained 14 bases not matched to a gene. Germline CDR1 reads SEHNR; CDR2 reads FQNEAQ (reference sequence). CDR3 in DNA: TGTGCCAGCAGCTTAGATCGAGGGACAGTAAGCCTCACCTACGAGCAGTACTTC. Its protein is CASSLDRGTVSLTYEQYF.

The chain couples TRBV7-9 to TRBJ2-6, with D perhaps TRBD2 (7 bases). The CDR3 is 17 amino acids. CDR1 is SEHNR and CDR2 is FQNEAQ in the germline V gene (reference sequence). Trimming took 4 bases from V and 4 from J, leaving 17 bases between them. Written as DNA, the CDR3 is TGTGCCAGCAGCTCCTACCCCGGGGGGCCAGGGGCCAACGTCCTGACTTTC. Translating gives CASSSYPGGPGANVLTF.

A few counts support this clone. The CDR3 coding sequence is TGTGCCTGGGGCACAGGTAGCAATCAGCCCCAGCATTTT. Encoded protein: CAWGTGSNQPQHF. V and J are TRBV30 and TRBJ1-5; TRBD1 might be the D (5 bases). Per the germline V gene, CDR1 is GTSNPN and CDR2 is SVGIG (reference sequence). Trimming took 5 bases from V and 0 from J, leaving 8 bases between them. This CDR3 contains 13 residues.

This chain uses TRBV18 with TRBJ1-5; unclear D gene. CDR1 KGHSH and CDR2 LQKENI come from the germline V gene. The CDR3 runs to 15 residues. V lost 3 bases and J 2 bases, leaving 11 bases between the germline ends. In nucleotides, the CDR3 is TGTGCCAGCTCACCGGGAGGGTTGGGCAATCAGCCCCAGCATTTT. This encodes CASSPGGLGNQPQHF. Full variable domain (remainder filled in from reference TRBV18 and TRBJ1-5): NAGVMQNPRHLVRRRGQEARLRCSPMKGHSHVYWYRQLPEEGLKFMVYLQKENIIDESGMPKERFSAEFPKEGPSILRIQQVVRGDSAAYFCASSPGGLGNQPQHFGDGTRLSIL.

This chain links TRBV10-3 with TRBJ1-5, with D uncertain. The CDR3 loop spans 11 amino acids. The germline V and J ends were trimmed by 8 bases and 6 bases, with 8 bases remaining between them. Germline CDR1 reads ENHRY; CDR2 reads SYGVKD. CDR3 nucleotide sequence: TGTGCCATCCCAGGAGGTCAGCCCCAGCATTTT. Its protein is CAIPGGQPQHF.

This chain uses TRBV6-5 with TRBJ1-2; weak D call: TRBD1 (6 bases). CDR1 is MNHEY, CDR2 SVGAGI, per germline. Trimming stripped 7 bases from V and 7 bases from J, with 22 bases between. The CDR3 has 15 amino acids. The CDR3 DNA reads as TGTGCCAGCACGGGGGGCGGGTCGATCCCTTTTGGCTACACCTTC. Its protein is CASTGGGSIPFGYTF.

This chain connects TRBV28 to TRBJ2-7, with 11 bases matching TRBD2. Looked up from germline, CDR1 is MDHEN and CDR2 is SYDVKM. CDR3 length: 16 amino acids. Trimming removed 4 bases from V and 2 bases from J; junction bases left unmatched: 7. This chain's CDR3 is CASSSPGTSGTYEQYF. The CDR3 nucleotides read TGTGCCAGCAGTTCTCCCGGGACTAGCGGCACCTACGAGCAGTACTTC.

This clone occurred a few times. The chain recombines TRBV29-1 with TRBJ1-2; 8 nucleotides line up with TRBD1. Germline V CDR1 and CDR2: SQVTM, ANQGSEA. The CDR3 consists of 13 residues. With 4 bases clipped from V and 6 bases from J, the junction kept 7 bases outside the gene matches. CDR3 nucleotide sequence: TGCAGCGTTGGGGAAGGGACAGGCGATGGCTACACCTTC. It translates to CSVGEGTGDGYTF.

This rearrangement joins TRBV10-3 to TRBJ1-1, with 11 bases lining up with TRBD1. Trimming cost V 4 bases and J 4 bases; bases outside gene matches: 5. The CDR3 loop spans 15 amino acids. Per the germline V gene, CDR1 is ENHRY and CDR2 is SYGVKD. The CDR3 nucleotides read TGTGCCATCAGTGGGACAGGGGGCCGAGGCACTGAAGCTTTCTTT. The encoded protein is CAISGTGGRGTEAFF.

The genes are TRBV5-1 and TRBJ2-2; D may be TRBD1 (5 bases). The CDR3 runs 14 residues. V lost 1 base and J 3 bases, leaving 7 bases between the germline ends. Germline values: CDR1 SGHRS, CDR2 YFSETQ. The CDR3 DNA reads TGCGCCAGCAGCTTGTCAGGGTACACCGGGGAGCTGTTTTTT. As protein: CASSLSGYTGELFF.

The rearrangement uses TRBV6-5 and TRBJ1-5; 8 nucleotides agree with TRBD1. The CDR3 runs to 12 residues. CDR1 MNHEY and CDR2 SVGAGI come from the germline V gene. V shed 5 bases and J 7 bases; nucleotides not matched to a gene: 1. The CDR3 DNA reads as TGTGCCAGCAGTCCAGGGGGCCAGCCCCAGCATTTT. This translates into CASSPGGQPQHF.

The chain carries TRBV27 and TRBJ1-1; maybe TRBD1 (5 bases). The CDR3 contains 13 residues. V was pared by 2 bases and J by 5 bases, with 9 bases between. Germline V gene sequence: CDR1 MNHEY, CDR2 SMNVEV (reference sequence). The CDR3 here is CASSLAGGTEAFF. The CDR3 DNA reads as TGTGCCAGCAGTTTAGCCGGGGGGACTGAAGCTTTCTTT.

The chain employs TRBV18 and TRBJ2-7; TRBD1 agrees at 9 bases. Germline CDR1 KGHSH, CDR2 LQKENI. Unmatched junction bases numbered 5, after V lost 2 bases and J lost 6 bases. The CDR3 consists of 14 residues. CDR3 in amino acids: CASSPDRGVSEQYF. DNA of the CDR3: TGTGCCAGCTCACCAGACAGGGGGGTATCCGAGCAGTACTTC.

This chain uses TRBV11-2 with TRBJ2-1, with 10 bases that match TRBD2. The germline V gene has CDR1 SGHAT and CDR2 FQNNGV. This CDR3 region has 15 residues. J was trimmed by 9 bases and V by 4 bases; bases with no gene match: 9. The CDR3 coding sequence is TGTGCCAGCAGCTGGAGTGTGGCTAGCGGGAGTGAGCAGTTCTTC. This gives the protein CASSWSVASGSEQFF.

The chain couples TRBV9 to TRBJ2-7; TRBD1 aligns across 7 bases. V was clipped by 0 bases and J by 2 bases; unmatched bases: 5. The germline gives CDR1 SGDLS, CDR2 YYNGEE. This CDR3 comprises 15 residues. CDR3 region: CASSVGTGRTYEQYF. CDR3 nucleotides: TGTGCCAGCAGCGTAGGGACAGGCCGAACCTACGAGCAGTACTTC.

This sequence joins TRBV7-2 and TRBJ1-1; TRBD1 might be the D (5 bases). This CDR3 spans 15 amino acids. Deletions cut 3 bases from V and 0 bases from J, with 11 bases between. CDR1 is SGHTA, CDR2 FQGNSA, per germline. The chain's CDR3 is CASSLGPQLNTEAFF. The CDR3 DNA is TGTGCCAGCAGCTTGGGGCCCCAGTTGAACACTGAAGCTTTCTTT. The complete variable domain, with remaining parts taken from reference TRBV7-2 and TRBJ1-1, reads GAGVSQSPSNKVTEKGKDVELRCDPISGHTALYWYRQSLGQGLEFLIYFQGNSAPDKSGLPSDRFSAERTGGSVSTLTIQRTQQEDSAVYLCASSLGPQLNTEAFFGQGTRLTVV.

This clone has a single count. J is TRBJ2-7 and V is TRBV7-2; 7 bases line up with TRBD1. Germline CDR1 is SGHTA and CDR2 is FQGNSA. CDR3 length: 15 residues. The V segment lost 5 bases and the J segment 1 base; nucleotides outside the gene matches: 8. CDR3 sequence: CASSPYRGSSYEQYF. The CDR3 DNA reads TGTGCCAGCAGCCCCTACAGGGGATCGTCCTACGAGCAGTACTTC. The whole variable domain, filled in from reference TRBV7-2 and TRBJ2-7, reads GAGVSQSPSNKVTEKGKDVELRCDPISGHTALYWYRQSLGQGLEFLIYFQGNSAPDKSGLPSDRFSAERTGGSVSTLTIQRTQQEDSAVYLCASSPYRGSSYEQYFGPGTRLTVT.

This clone has a single count. The chain uses TRBV6-5 and TRBJ1-1; D unresolved. V was cut by 5 bases and J by 3 bases, with 10 bases left in between. The CDR3 is 13 amino acids. Per the germline V gene, CDR1 is MNHEY and CDR2 is SVGAGI. Here the CDR3 reads CASSRNSDTEAFF. Here the CDR3 DNA reads TGTGCCAGCAGTCGAAACTCTGACACTGAAGCTTTCTTT.

This clone has just one count. The rearrangement joins TRBV4-3 to TRBJ2-5, with 12 bases lining up with TRBD2. The CDR3 has 16 residues. Germline CDR1 reads LGHNA; CDR2 reads YSLEER. V gave up 3 bases and J gave up 2 bases; unmatched junction bases: 4. The DNA for the CDR3 is TGCGCCAGCAGCCACCAACTAGCGGGGGGTCAAGAGACCCAGTACTTC. Amino acids: CASSHQLAGGQETQYF.

The V gene is TRBV5-1, the J gene TRBJ2-1; 9 positions agree with TRBD2. V was pared by 5 bases and J by 0 bases, with 3 bases of the junction left unmatched. Germline CDR1 and CDR2: SGHRS and YFSETQ. The CDR3 length is 15 residues. The CDR3 is CASSDSGSSYNEQFF. In DNA form, the CDR3 reads TGCGCCAGCAGTGATAGCGGGAGCTCCTACAATGAGCAGTTCTTC.

The table lists this clone with a count of one. The chain employs TRBV5-1 and TRBJ1-1; TRBD1 matches at 7 bases. The CDR3 covers 16 residues. The ends lost 3 bases at V and 2 bases at J; junction bases unmatched: 10. Germline V lookup: CDR1 SGHRS, CDR2 YFSETQ. The CDR3 sequence is CASSWGDSGYNTEAFF. The CDR3 nucleotides are TGCGCCAGCAGCTGGGGGGACAGCGGATATAACACTGAAGCTTTCTTT.